A single sample gave rise to the 27 T cell receptor beta chains below, sequenced in a study of regulatory T cells in long-lasting Graves disease. The time point: newly diagnosed GD, antithyroid drugs for less than 3 months. The authors made the TCR library using RNA they extracted from PBMCs. The authors built TCR beta libraries using iRepertoire HTBI primers and Arm-PCR of CDR3 regions. MiXCR, run by TCRdb on the multiplex PCR reads, gives a single entry per CDR3 protein. The sample yields under 500,000 distinct CDR3 sequences, about a sixth seen once. The same sample was also used in a study of T cells in Graves' hyperthyroidism and ophthalmopathy.

The sample in question was peripheral blood mononuclear cells (PBMCs), obtained at new diagnosis, from a patient treated with antithyroid drugs. The receptors here all came from a woman in her twenties or thirties with Graves disease.

J is TRBJ2-1 and V is TRBV19, with TRBD1 matching over 7 bases. CDR1 and CDR2 from the germline V gene are LNHDA and SQIVND (reference sequence). The CDR3 consists of 16 residues. V was pared by 4 bases and J by 3 bases, with 9 bases of the junction left unmatched. Here the CDR3 reads CASSTGDSRGYNEQFF. DNA for the CDR3: TGTGCCAGTAGTACAGGGGACAGTAGAGGCTACAATGAGCAGTTCTTC.

This clonotype was detected only a few times. This chain links TRBV20-1 with TRBJ1-5; TRBD1 matches 7 bases. CDR1 is DFQATT and CDR2 is SNEGSKA in the germline V gene (reference sequence). Trimming cost V 5 bases and J 0 bases; bases outside gene matches: 13. This CDR3 is 17 amino acids long. DNA for the CDR3: TGCAGTGCTGCGGCGGGACAGCGTAAATATAGCAATCAGCCCCAGCATTTT. Amino acid sequence: CSAAAGQRKYSNQPQHF.

This chain links TRBV19 with TRBJ2-1, with TRBD2 as a possible D gene (6 bases). CDR1 is LNHDA, CDR2 SQIVND, per germline (reference sequence). There are 15 residues in the CDR3. V was clipped by 1 base and J by 2 bases, with 9 bases between them. Here the CDR3 reads CASSIGGLTYNEQFF. The CDR3 nucleotides read TGTGCCAGTAGTATAGGGGGACTCACCTACAATGAGCAGTTCTTC. The whole variable domain, remainder taken from reference TRBV19 and TRBJ2-1, is DGGITQSPKYLFRKEGQNVTLSCEQNLNHDAMYWYRQDPGQGLRLIYYSQIVNDFQKGDIAEGYSVSREKKESFPLTVTSAQKNPTAFYLCASSIGGLTYNEQFFGPGTRLTVL.

With regard to this clonotype: The junction and the germline gene differ at one end; a read error may be behind it. This chain joins TRBV5-1 and TRBJ2-4; 7 bases are a match to TRBD1. The CDR3 loop spans 14 amino acids. Looked up from germline, CDR1 is SGHRS and CDR2 is YFSETQ. The CDR3 coding sequence is TGTGCCAGCAGCATTCCGGGACAGCAAAACATTCAGTACTTC. Its protein product is CASSIPGQQNIQYF.

This clonotype was counted at least ten times. This sequence joins TRBV9 and TRBJ2-5, with TRBD2 as a possible D gene (6 bases). This CDR3 region has 15 residues. The germline CDR1 and CDR2 sequences are SGDLS and YYNGEE. V was cut by 2 bases and J by 1 base, with 12 bases left in between. The CDR3 DNA reads TGTGCCAGCAGCGTCGGGACTTTCGTCCAAGAGACCCAGTACTTC. Protein sequence: CASSVGTFVQETQYF. The whole variable domain, remainder taken from reference TRBV9 and TRBJ2-5, is DSGVTQTPKHLITATGQRVTLRCSPRSGDLSVYWYQQSLDQGLQFLIQYYNGEERAKGNILERFSAQQFPDLHSELNLSSLELGDSALYFCASSVGTFVQETQYFGPGTRLLVL.

This clonotype was detected many times. The V and J genes are TRBV2 and TRBJ1-3; D remains ambiguous. The germline gives CDR1 SNHLY, CDR2 FYNNEI. The CDR3 runs 13 residues. Trimming stripped 9 bases from V and 0 bases from J, with 9 bases between. This chain's CDR3 is CASVPISGNTIYF. CDR3 DNA sequence: TGTGCCAGTGTGCCGATCTCTGGAAACACCATATATTTT.

The V gene is TRBV2, the J gene TRBJ2-5; 9 bases map to TRBD1. The J segment lost 1 base and the V segment lost 8 bases, leaving 14 bases of the junction unmatched. Germline CDR1 reads SNHLY; CDR2 reads FYNNEI. The CDR3 sequence is 17 residues long. The CDR3 protein is CASVGPADRGVQETQYF. The CDR3 coding sequence is TGTGCCAGCGTAGGCCCGGCCGACAGGGGGGTCCAAGAGACCCAGTACTTC.

This clonotype has at least ten counts. This chain joins TRBV27 and TRBJ2-7, with TRBD2 matching 9 bases. Trimming took 7 bases from V and 6 from J; bases not matched to a gene: 13. This CDR3 has 15 residues. Germline V lookup: CDR1 MNHEY, CDR2 SMNVEV (reference sequence). The CDR3 sequence is CASNLFQREVGEQYF. The CDR3 DNA reads TGTGCCAGCAACCTCTTTCAGCGGGAGGTTGGCGAGCAGTACTTC.

This rearrangement joins TRBV30 to TRBJ2-7, with D unclear. CDR1 is GTSNPN, CDR2 SVGIG, per germline (reference sequence). The CDR3 has 14 residues. Trimming shortened V by 2 bases and J by 5 bases, and 16 bases separated the two germline ends. The CDR3 DNA is TGTGCCTGGAGTTGGACGGCCCGGTCCCACGAGCAGTACTTC. Protein: CAWSWTARSHEQYF. Looking up the rest from reference TRBV30 and TRBJ2-7 gives the full variable domain: SQTIHQWPATLVQPVGSPLSLECTVEGTSNPNLYWYRQAAGRGLQLLFYSVGIGQISSEVPQNLSASRPQDRQFILSSKKLLLSDSGFYLCAWSWTARSHEQYFGPGTRLTVT.

Notes on this clonotype: One end of the junction varies from germline; a read error may be responsible. The chain employs TRBV30 and TRBJ1-1, with D uncertain. From germline, CDR1 is GTSNPN and CDR2 SVGIG (reference sequence). The CDR3 runs 12 residues. The CDR3 DNA reads as TGTGCCTGGGCCGAGACGGGGAGACAAGCTTGCTTT. Translating it yields CAWAETGRQACF.

V is TRBV9 and J is TRBJ1-5, with 10 bases identical to TRBD1. The CDR3 sequence is 15 residues long. The germline CDR1 and CDR2 sequences are SGDLS and YYNGEE. Trimming removed 4 bases from V and 3 bases from J; junction bases left unmatched: 4. The CDR3 is CASSSTGGLNQPQHF. The CDR3 DNA is TGTGCCAGCAGCTCGACAGGGGGCCTCAATCAGCCCCAGCATTTT.

The chain combines TRBV10-3 with TRBJ2-7; 16 bases are shared with TRBD2. The CDR3 totals 13 residues. The V segment lost 8 bases and the J segment 12 bases; nucleotides outside the gene matches: 7. Per germline, CDR1 ENHRY and CDR2 SYGVKD. The CDR3 nucleotides read TGTGCCATCGGGGGGACTAGCGGGAGGGGAGGGTACTTC. Amino acid sequence: CAIGGTSGRGGYF.

This clonotype was seen ten or more times. This chain connects TRBV18 to TRBJ1-1; TRBD1 aligns across 7 bases. Unmatched junction bases numbered 5, after V lost 3 bases and J lost 1 base. The CDR3 sequence is 15 residues long. Germline V gene data show CDR1 as KGHSH and CDR2 as LQKENI. CDR3 sequence reads: CASSPQTGENTEAFF. CDR3 sequence (DNA): TGTGCCAGCTCACCCCAAACAGGGGAGAACACTGAAGCTTTCTTT.

The table lists this clonotype with many counts. The J gene is TRBJ2-3, the V gene TRBV6-1; no reliable D call. Trimming shortened V by 7 bases and J by 3 bases, and 8 bases separated the two germline ends. The CDR3 extends over 12 amino acids. Germline V CDR1 and CDR2: MNHNS, SASEGT. In nucleotides, the CDR3 is TGTGCCAGCAAGTCCGGGACAGATACGCAGTATTTT. Its protein is CASKSGTDTQYF.

This rearrangement joins TRBV20-1 to TRBJ1-6; TRBD1 matches 7 bases. The trim removed 1 base at V and 0 bases at J, leaving 6 bases unmatched. Germline V gene data show CDR1 as DFQATT and CDR2 as SNEGSKA (reference sequence). The length of the CDR3 is 17 residues. The CDR3 loop is CSARGTGTGSYNSPLHF. CDR3 nucleotide sequence: TGCAGTGCTAGAGGGACAGGCACCGGCTCCTATAATTCACCCCTCCACTTT.

The rearrangement joins TRBV5-1 to TRBJ1-1, with TRBD1 matching 9 bases. In germline, CDR1 is SGHRS, CDR2 YFSETQ. The CDR3 loop spans 13 amino acids. With V trimmed by 4 bases and J by 7 bases, 5 bases remained unmatched. The CDR3, as DNA: TGCGCCAGCAGCCGGGACAGGGATGGTGAAGCTTTCTTT. Translated: CASSRDRDGEAFF.

There are a few counts of this clonotype. The junction departs from germline at one end; a sequencing error may be responsible. This rearrangement joins TRBV18 to TRBJ1-1; D perhaps matches TRBD1 (6 bases). Per the germline V gene, CDR1 is KGHSH and CDR2 is LQKENI. There are 16 residues in the CDR3. In nucleotides, the CDR3 is TGTGCCGGCTCCCACAACAGGGAGGGCCTAAGAGCTGAAGCTTTCTTT. This gives the protein CAGSHNREGLRAEAFF.

Ten or more counts support this clonotype. V and J are TRBV28 and TRBJ2-1; 7 bases line up with TRBD1. V lost 2 bases to trimming and J lost 4 bases; unmatched junction nucleotides: 20. The CDR3 runs 20 residues. Germline V lookup: CDR1 MDHEN, CDR2 SYDVKM. This chain's CDR3 is CASSLNDRVSPSFVYNEQFF. The DNA for the CDR3 is TGTGCCAGCAGTTTAAATGACAGGGTTTCTCCTAGCTTTGTTTACAATGAGCAGTTCTTC.

This clonotype was counted a few times. V is TRBV29-1 and J is TRBJ1-3; D remains unclear. This CDR3 contains 12 residues. Trimming pared 6 bases from V and 0 bases from J, leaving 6 bases between. The germline gives CDR1 SQVTM, CDR2 ANQGSEA. This CDR3 is CSVKSSGNTIYF. The CDR3 DNA sequence: TGCAGCGTCAAAAGCTCTGGAAACACCATATATTTT.

V usage is TRBV29-1 and J usage is TRBJ2-7, with 8 bases aligning to TRBD2. V trimming: 3 bases; J trimming: 3 bases; junction bases outside the gene matches: 10. Germline lookup yields CDR1 SQVTM and CDR2 ANQGSEA. This CDR3 is 15 amino acids long. The CDR3 DNA reads as TGCAGCGTTGAGATGGGCGGGAGGCATAACTACGAGCAGTACTTC. This encodes CSVEMGGRHNYEQYF.

The sample holds many counts of this clonotype. J is TRBJ2-5 and V is TRBV18, with TRBD1 identical over 9 bases. J lost 5 bases, V lost 4 bases, and 11 bases had no gene match. This CDR3 spans 16 amino acids. The germline gives CDR1 KGHSH, CDR2 LQKENI. This CDR3 reads CASSQSRDRVRETQYF. Written as DNA, the CDR3 is TGTGCCAGCTCACAGTCCCGGGACAGGGTGAGGGAGACCCAGTACTTC.

This clonotype was found many times. The genes are TRBV11-2 and TRBJ2-1; 12 nucleotides align to TRBD2. J lost 2 bases, V lost 5 bases, and 7 bases had no gene match. The CDR3 has 17 amino acids. Germline V lookup: CDR1 SGHAT, CDR2 FQNNGV. The CDR3 sequence: CASSPLRTSGTYNEQFF. Written as DNA, the CDR3 is TGTGCCAGCAGCCCGCTCAGGACTAGCGGGACCTACAATGAGCAGTTCTTC.

The table lists this clonotype with many counts. V usage is TRBV20-1 and J usage is TRBJ2-1, with D unresolved. Germline V lookup: CDR1 DFQATT, CDR2 SNEGSKA (reference sequence). Trimming took 4 bases from V and 8 from J, leaving 12 bases between them. This CDR3 is built from 12 residues. The CDR3: CSAMPGLYEQFF. The CDR3 DNA is TGCAGTGCTATGCCGGGTCTATATGAGCAGTTCTTC.

In this sample, this clonotype turned up many times. This chain joins TRBV20-1 and TRBJ2-3, with 10 positions matching TRBD2. J was trimmed by 8 bases and V by 3 bases; bases with no gene match: 11. Germline loops: CDR1 DFQATT, CDR2 SNEGSKA (reference sequence). The CDR3 consists of 15 residues. The CDR3 DNA sequence: TGCAGTGCTAGCAATACCGGGACTAGCGTCGGTACGCAGTATTTT. This gives the protein CSASNTGTSVGTQYF.

This clonotype was picked up a small number of times. The rearrangement joins TRBV28 to TRBJ2-2, with 7 nucleotides matching TRBD2. CDR3 size: 15 residues. Germline CDR1 and CDR2: MDHEN and SYDVKM. Trimming took 2 bases from V and 5 from J; bases not matched to a gene: 5. The CDR3 protein is CASSLSRSGTGELFF. The CDR3 nucleotides are TGTGCCAGCAGTTTAAGCCGTAGCGGGACCGGGGAGCTGTTTTTT.

On this clonotype: The junction does not match germline at one end; this may be a read error. The CDR3 DNA follows: TGTGCCAGCAGCCATGCGGGAGTTCGATCCTATTTGGAGCAGTTCTTC. Protein: CASSHAGVRSYLEQFF. The V gene is TRBV4-1, the J gene TRBJ2-1, with TRBD2 matching over 7 bases. Germline V CDR1 and CDR2: MGHRA, YSYEKL. The CDR3 spans 16 residues.

This clonotype was recorded at least ten times. The V and J genes are TRBV6-2 or TRBV6-3 and TRBJ2-1; TRBD2 aligns across 11 bases. Germline trimming cut 4 bases from V and 7 bases from J; bases unmatched to any gene: 3. Per the germline V gene, CDR1 is MNHEY and CDR2 is SVGEGT. This CDR3 is 14 amino acids long. DNA of the CDR3: TGTGCCAGCAGTTTACTAGCGGGAGCTAATGAGCAGTTCTTC. Amino acids: CASSLLAGANEQFF.